One and the same sample provided the 20 T cell receptor beta chains below, sequenced in a study of blood T cell repertoires in COVID-19. The protocol was immunoSEQ multiplex PCR, while the TCRdb copy is restricted to in-frame clones and leaves out a portion. Of 100,000 or so clones listed, around 90% are singletons. The sequencing sample was made of peripheral blood. Receptor source: a woman aged 55-70 years with acute or convalescent COVID-19.

This clone was seen only a few times. The rearrangement links TRBV11-3 to TRBJ2-2; 8 bases agree with TRBD2. The CDR3 contains 19 residues. V gave up 4 bases and J gave up 5 bases; unmatched junction bases: 18. Looked up from germline, CDR1 is SGHNT and CDR2 is YENEEA. CDR3 sequence (DNA): TGTGCCAGCAGCTCCACCAATACCTTAGCGGGAATATCAACCGGGGAGCTGTTTTTT. Translating it yields CASSSTNTLAGISTGELFF.

The J gene is TRBJ1-1, the V gene TRBV6-5; TRBD1 aligns across 11 bases. V shed 6 bases and J 5 bases; nucleotides not matched to a gene: 8. Germline V CDR1 and CDR2: MNHEY, SVGAGI. The CDR3 has 15 amino acids. The CDR3 here is CASSQDRGLGTEAFF. The CDR3 region has the DNA TGTGCCAGCAGCCAGGACAGGGGGCTTGGGACTGAAGCTTTCTTT.

The chain is built from TRBV3-1 (or the pseudogene TRBV3-2) and TRBJ2-1; possibly TRBD2 for D (6 bases). Germline-derived CDR1 and CDR2 are LGHDT and YNNKEL (reference sequence). The V end lost 7 bases, the J end lost 6 bases, and 13 bases lay between the germline ends. This CDR3 comprises 13 residues. Written as DNA, the CDR3 is TGTGCCAGCAAAGCGGGTGGAGGCAATGAGCAGTTCTTC. It translates to CASKAGGGNEQFF.

The chain uses TRBV28 and TRBJ1-5; TRBD1 aligns across 9 bases. Unmatched junction bases numbered 9, after V lost 4 bases and J lost 2 bases. CDR1 is MDHEN, CDR2 SYDVKM, per germline. The CDR3 length is 17 residues. CDR3 DNA sequence: TGTGCCAGCAGTTCGTTAACAGGGGGCAGCGGCAATCAGCCCCAGCATTTT. Translating it yields CASSSLTGGSGNQPQHF.

V gene TRBV7-3 combines with J gene TRBJ2-3; TRBD2 agrees at 10 bases. CDR3 length equals 17 residues. CDR1 is SGHTA and CDR2 is FQGTGA in the germline V gene. V gave up 2 bases and J gave up 1 base; unmatched junction bases: 6. CDR3 nucleotides: TGTGCCAGCAGCTTATCAGCGGGAGGGGTAGGCACAGATACGCAGTATTTT. It encodes CASSLSAGGVGTDTQYF.

This sequence joins TRBV7-8 and TRBJ2-5; D is undetermined. Between the trimmed V and J ends, which lost 5 bases and 4 bases, there was a span of 14 bases. CDR3 length: 14 amino acids. The germline V gene encodes CDR1 SGHVS and CDR2 FQNEAQ. CDR3 nucleotides: TGTGCCAGCAGCGCTAACTTAATTCGAGAGACCCAGTACTTC. Amino acids: CASSANLIRETQYF. Together with reference TRBV7-8 and TRBJ2-5, the CDR3 gives the full variable domain: GAGVSQSPRYKVAKRGQDVALRCDPISGHVSLFWYQQALGQGPEFLTYFQNEAQLDKSGLPSDRFFAERPEGSVSTLKIQRTQQEDSAVYLCASSANLIRETQYFGPGTRLLVL.

This clone was recorded once. The chain combines TRBV6-5 with TRBJ1-1; D remains unclear. CDR1 is MNHEY, CDR2 SVGAGI, per germline. With 6 bases removed from V and 0 bases from J, the gap between germline ends came to 5 bases. The CDR3 has 12 amino acids. The CDR3 DNA reads TGTGCCAGCAGGCAGTTGAACACTGAAGCTTTCTTT. It specifies CASRQLNTEAFF.

The rearrangement links TRBV5-1 to TRBJ2-1; D is perhaps TRBD1 (5 bases). V gave up 5 bases and J gave up 2 bases, with 17 bases separating them. Germline V gene data show CDR1 as SGHRS and CDR2 as YFSETQ. The CDR3 spans 16 residues. CDR3 sequence: CASSSPDTSPYNEQFF. As DNA, the CDR3 is TGCGCCAGCAGTTCCCCGGACACGTCCCCCTACAATGAGCAGTTCTTC.

J is TRBJ2-2 and V is TRBV3-1 (or the pseudogene TRBV3-2); 8 bases are a match to TRBD1. The trim removed 4 bases at V and 0 bases at J, leaving 16 bases unmatched. This CDR3 contains 20 residues. Germline CDR1 LGHDT, CDR2 YNNKEL (reference sequence). CDR3 residues: CASSPSNPTGASPNTGELFF. The CDR3 DNA follows: TGTGCCAGCAGCCCGAGCAACCCGACAGGGGCCTCACCGAACACCGGGGAGCTGTTTTTT.

V usage is TRBV7-9 and J usage is TRBJ2-3; D unresolved. The CDR3 is 12 amino acids. The germline V and J ends were trimmed by 5 bases and 0 bases, with 3 bases remaining between them. From germline, CDR1 is SEHNR and CDR2 FQNEAQ (reference sequence). The CDR3 is CASSPSTDTQYF. As DNA, the CDR3 is TGTGCCAGCAGCCCTAGCACAGATACGCAGTATTTT.

V is TRBV29-1 and J is TRBJ1-2; the D gene is possibly TRBD1 (5 bases). The V and J ends lost 0 bases and 7 bases respectively, with 18 bases between them. Germline CDR1 SQVTM, CDR2 ANQGSEA. This CDR3 has 15 amino acids. CDR3 residues: CSVEDPGGKGRGYTF. CDR3 sequence (DNA): TGCAGCGTTGAAGATCCGGGGGGAAAAGGCCGTGGCTACACCTTC.

This clone was seen a handful of times. The junction differs from germline at one of its ends, possibly a read error. The J gene is TRBJ2-3, the V gene TRBV5-1; D might be TRBD1 (5 bases). The CDR3 sequence is 14 residues long. Germline assignment: CDR1 SGHRS and CDR2 YFSETQ. CDR3 in amino acids: CASSLAQATGTQYF. CDR3 sequence (DNA): TGCGCCAGCAGCTTGGCACAGGCCACAGGTACGCAGTATTTT.

CDR3 DNA: TGTGCCAGTAGGGGACTAGGGTCGACCGGGGAGCTGTTTTTT. Translated: CASRGLGSTGELFF. The V call is TRBV19, the J call TRBJ2-2; 8 bases map to TRBD2. After removal of 6 bases from V and 5 bases from J, the junction contained 5 bases not matched to a gene. The V gene's germline CDR1 is LNHDA and CDR2 SQIVND (reference sequence). The CDR3 has 14 residues.

The V gene is TRBV7-9, the J gene TRBJ2-1; TRBD1 matches at 8 bases. CDR3 length equals 15 residues. From germline, CDR1 is SEHNR and CDR2 FQNEAQ (reference sequence). V lost 5 bases and J lost 6; bases outside the gene matches: 9. The CDR3: CASSPRGRRANEQFF. CDR3 nucleotide sequence: TGTGCCAGCAGCCCCAGGGGGCGGCGGGCCAATGAGCAGTTCTTC.

This clone was recorded once. As DNA, the CDR3 is TGTGCCAGTAGTGCAGGAGGTCCTGGAAACACCATATATTTT. It yields the protein CASSAGGPGNTIYF. The rearrangement uses TRBV19 and TRBJ1-3; D is undetermined. This CDR3 spans 14 amino acids. V lost 5 bases and J lost 2, with 10 bases in between. Germline V CDR1 and CDR2: LNHDA, SQIVND (reference sequence).

The J gene is TRBJ1-2, the V gene TRBV12-3 or TRBV12-4; D remains ambiguous. With 7 bases removed from V and 8 bases from J, the gap between germline ends came to 14 bases. This CDR3 contains 12 residues. Here the CDR3 reads CASTPRPGGYTF. The CDR3 nucleotides read TGTGCCAGCACCCCCAGGCCGGGAGGCTACACCTTC.

J is TRBJ2-7 and V is TRBV28; 12 bases line up with TRBD1. After removal of 2 bases from V and 4 bases from J, the junction contained 18 bases not matched to a gene. The germline gives CDR1 MDHEN, CDR2 SYDVKM. The CDR3 is 20 residues long. CDR3 region: CASSLRIGRDRGQKGYEQYF. The CDR3 DNA reads as TGTGCCAGCAGTTTACGGATCGGCCGGGACAGGGGGCAGAAGGGGTACGAGCAGTACTTC.

The V gene is TRBV6-5, the J gene TRBJ1-2; D gene ambiguous. The germline gives CDR1 MNHEY, CDR2 SVGAGI. Trimming cost V 7 bases and J 8 bases, with 20 bases left between them. The CDR3 loop spans 14 amino acids. The CDR3 nucleotides are TGTGCCAGCACCCCCGAGTGGTCTGCGGGCGGCTACACCTTC. Translating it yields CASTPEWSAGGYTF.

The chain couples TRBV25-1 to TRBJ2-5; 12 nucleotides match TRBD2. This CDR3 spans 15 amino acids. V gave up 4 bases and J gave up 4 bases; unmatched junction bases: 4. The germline gives CDR1 MGHDK, CDR2 SYGVNS. The CDR3 DNA is TGTGCCAGCAGTGTCCCACTAGCGGGAGGAGAGACCCAGTACTTC. It translates to CASSVPLAGGETQYF.

The rearrangement joins TRBV7-2 to TRBJ1-5, with no clear D. The germline V and J ends were trimmed by 7 bases and 0 bases, with 4 bases remaining between them. Germline loops: CDR1 SGHTA, CDR2 FQGNSA. The CDR3 has 12 amino acids. The CDR3 DNA is TGTGCCAGCACTTATAGCAATCAGCCCCAGCATTTT. The encoded protein is CASTYSNQPQHF.